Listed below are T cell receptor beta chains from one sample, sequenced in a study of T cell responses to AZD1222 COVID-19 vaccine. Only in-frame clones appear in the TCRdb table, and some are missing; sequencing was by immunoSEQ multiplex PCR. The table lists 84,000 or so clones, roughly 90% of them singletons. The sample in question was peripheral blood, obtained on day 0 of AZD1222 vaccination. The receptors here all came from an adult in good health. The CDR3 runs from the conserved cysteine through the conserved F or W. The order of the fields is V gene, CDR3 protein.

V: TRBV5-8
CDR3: CASSISGSSRHEQFF

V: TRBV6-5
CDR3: CASSFQGNSGNTIYF

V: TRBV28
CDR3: CASSPLSTSGQETQYF

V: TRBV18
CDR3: CASSPPSPGSWETQYF

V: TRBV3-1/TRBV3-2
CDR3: CASSPRQSSRYGYTF

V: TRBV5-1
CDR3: CASSLAGGYPNTEAFF

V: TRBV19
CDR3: CATLPPGTGGEKLFF

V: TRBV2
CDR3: CASPAPGVQDEKLFF

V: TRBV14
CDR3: CASKAGLSTDTQYF

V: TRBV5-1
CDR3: CASGGHERTEAFF